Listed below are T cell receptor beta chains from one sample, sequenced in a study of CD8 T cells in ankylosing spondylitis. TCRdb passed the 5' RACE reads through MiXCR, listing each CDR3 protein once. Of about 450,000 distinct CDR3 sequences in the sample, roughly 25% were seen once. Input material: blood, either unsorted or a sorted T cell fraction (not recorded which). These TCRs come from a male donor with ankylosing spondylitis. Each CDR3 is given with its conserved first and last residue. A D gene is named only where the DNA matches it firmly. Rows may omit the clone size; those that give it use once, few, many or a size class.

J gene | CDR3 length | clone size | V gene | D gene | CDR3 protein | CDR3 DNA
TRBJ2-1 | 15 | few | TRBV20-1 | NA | CSASFGSFSYNEQFF | TGCAGTGCTAGTTTTGGTTCATTCTCCTACAATGAGCAGTTCTTC
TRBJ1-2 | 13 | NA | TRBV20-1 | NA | CSAPRRDNYGYTF | TGCAGTGCCCCCCGGAGGGATAACTATGGCTACACCTTC
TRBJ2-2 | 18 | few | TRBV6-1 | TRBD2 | CASSEKVIAGGGTGELFF | TGTGCCAGCAGTGAAAAAGTAATAGCGGGAGGAGGGACCGGGGAGCTGTTTTTT
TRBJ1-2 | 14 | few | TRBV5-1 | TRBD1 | CASSRDRTNYGYTF | TGCGCCAGCAGCCGGGACAGGACTAACTATGGCTACACCTTC
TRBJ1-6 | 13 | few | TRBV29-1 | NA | CSARQGSSSPLHF | TGCAGCGCCCGTCAGGGATCAAGCTCACCCCTCCACTTT
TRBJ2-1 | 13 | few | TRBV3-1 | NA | CASSHGLSNEQFF | TGTGCCAGCAGCCATGGGCTTAGCAATGAGCAGTTCTTC
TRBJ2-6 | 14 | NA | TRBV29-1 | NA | CSVSFPTGANVLTF | TGCAGCGTCTCCTTCCCAACTGGGGCCAACGTCCTGACTTTC
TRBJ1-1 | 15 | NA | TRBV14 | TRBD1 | CASSLFRGLEREAFF | TGTGCCAGCAGCCTATTTAGGGGGCTGGAGCGAGAAGCTTTCTTT
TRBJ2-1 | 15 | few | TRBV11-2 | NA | CASSLEATLYNEQFF | TGTGCCAGCAGCTTAGAAGCTACCCTTTACAATGAGCAGTTCTTC
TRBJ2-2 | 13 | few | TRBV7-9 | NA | CASSLGPYGELFF | TGTGCCAGCAGCTTAGGACCGTACGGGGAGCTGTTTTTT
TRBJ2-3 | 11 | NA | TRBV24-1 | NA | CATRLGDTQYF | TGTGCCACTCGATTAGGAGATACGCAGTATTTT
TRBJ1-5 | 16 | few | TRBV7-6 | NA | CASSLDAGEIFQPQHF | TGTGCCAGCAGCTTAGATGCAGGGGAGATTTTTCAGCCCCAGCATTTT
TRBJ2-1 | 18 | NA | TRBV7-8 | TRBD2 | CASIPQRLGLAPYNEQFF | TGTGCCAGCATCCCCCAACGACTAGGACTAGCCCCCTACAATGAGCAGTTCTTC
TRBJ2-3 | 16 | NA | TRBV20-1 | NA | CSAEGVIAGSTDTQYF | TGCAGTGCTGAGGGGGTAATAGCGGGCAGCACAGATACGCAGTATTTT
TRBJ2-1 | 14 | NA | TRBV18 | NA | CASSDSGLYNEQFF | TGTGCCAGCTCCGACAGTGGCCTCTACAATGAGCAGTTCTTC
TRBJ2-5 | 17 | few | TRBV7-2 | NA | CASSLGTPSALQETQYF | TGTGCCAGCAGCTTAGGTACCCCTAGCGCCCTCCAAGAGACCCAGTACTTC
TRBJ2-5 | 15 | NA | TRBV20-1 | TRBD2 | CSASPPAGNQETQYF | TGCAGTGCTAGCCCACCAGCGGGGAACCAAGAGACCCAGTACTTC
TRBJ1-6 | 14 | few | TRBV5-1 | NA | CASSPEGTHSPLHF | TGCGCCAGCAGCCCCGAGGGTACTCATTCACCCCTCCACTTT
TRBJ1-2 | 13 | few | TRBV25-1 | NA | CASSELGDYGYTF | TGTGCCAGCAGTGAATTGGGGGACTATGGCTACACCTTC
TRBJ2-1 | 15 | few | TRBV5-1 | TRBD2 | CASSPRDYPNNEQFF | TGCGCCAGCAGCCCCCGGGACTATCCAAACAATGAGCAGTTCTTC
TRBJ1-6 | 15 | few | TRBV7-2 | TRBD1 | CASSWTGTENSPLHF | TGTGCCAGCAGCTGGACCGGGACAGAAAATTCACCCCTCCACTTT
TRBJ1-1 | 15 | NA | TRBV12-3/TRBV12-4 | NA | CASSLNPATNTEAFF | TGTGCCAGCAGTTTAAATCCGGCGACGAACACTGAAGCTTTCTTT
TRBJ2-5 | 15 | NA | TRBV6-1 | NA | CASSENMVTSETQYF | TGTGCCAGCAGTGAAAATATGGTGACGTCAGAGACCCAGTACTTC
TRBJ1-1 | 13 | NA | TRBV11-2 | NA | CASSLDGEGEAFF | TGTGCCAGCAGCTTAGATGGGGAGGGAGAAGCTTTCTTT
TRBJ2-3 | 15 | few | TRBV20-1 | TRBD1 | CSASPGTGGTDTQYF | TGCAGTGCTAGCCCCGGGACAGGGGGCACAGATACGCAGTATTTT
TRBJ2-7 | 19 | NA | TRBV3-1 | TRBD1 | CASSHLFPGTGGLKGEQYF | TGTGCCAGCAGCCATCTATTCCCCGGGACAGGGGGACTCAAGGGCGAGCAGTACTTC
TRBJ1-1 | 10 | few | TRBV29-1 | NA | CSALNTEAFF | TGCAGCGCCTTGAACACTGAAGCTTTCTTT
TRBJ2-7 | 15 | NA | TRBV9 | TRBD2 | CASSVGTSGRREQYF | TGTGCCAGCAGCGTAGGGACTAGCGGGAGAAGAGAGCAGTACTTC
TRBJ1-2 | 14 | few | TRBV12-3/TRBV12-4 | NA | CASSRGSANYGYTF | TGTGCCAGCAGTCGGGGATCCGCTAACTATGGCTACACCTTC